This T cell receptor beta chain was sequenced for a study of primary melanoma T cells and metastatic recurrence. Generated by immunoSEQ multiplex PCR, the TCRdb table keeps only in-frame clones and is missing some. This repertoire includes fewer than 20 clones. Specimen: melanoma tumor tissue. All receptors derive from a human donor with melanoma.

V is TRBV19 and J is TRBJ1-4; 10 bases map to TRBD1. V was pared by 7 bases and J by 7 bases, with 9 bases of the junction left unmatched. The CDR3 length is 15 residues. Germline assignment: CDR1 LNHDA and CDR2 SQIVND (reference sequence). DNA for the CDR3: TGTGCCAGTACCTACCAAGGGACAGGGGCTGAAAAACTGTTTTTT. Translating it yields CASTYQGTGAEKLFF.